Presented here are 26 T cell receptor beta chains from one specimen sequenced in a study of spatial heterogeneity in lung cancer. TCRdb reprocessed the 5' RACE reads via MiXCR and lists one record per CDR3 protein. The table lists about 44,000 distinct CDR3 sequences, roughly 15% of them singletons, with about 60% in the top ten. Documented time point: sample taken at primary tumor resection. The sequencing here drew on PBMCs, taken at surgery. The receptors stem from a male donor with early-stage non-small cell lung cancer.

This chain links TRBV12-3 or TRBV12-4 with TRBJ2-5, with a tentative D call TRBD2 (6 bases). The CDR3 covers 11 residues. The V gene lost 4 bases and the J gene lost 7 bases, with 7 bases spanning the gap. For the CDR3, the DNA is TGTGCCAGCAGTTGGGGAGGGACCCAGTACTTC. Its protein is CASSWGGTQYF.

This clonotype was seen a few times. CDR3: CASSLWGGNQPQHF. The CDR3 bases are TGTGCCAGCAGCTTGTGGGGAGGCAATCAGCCCCAGCATTTT. V and J are TRBV5-6 and TRBJ1-5; no firm D call. The V end was cut by 1 base, the J end by 2 bases, with 7 bases between. The germline V gene encodes CDR1 SGHDT and CDR2 YYEEEE. This CDR3 contains 14 residues.

V gene TRBV29-1 combines with J gene TRBJ2-3, with TRBD2 matching over 12 bases. The CDR3 is 16 residues long. With 5 bases clipped from V and 4 bases from J, the junction kept 10 bases outside the gene matches. The V gene's germline CDR1 is SQVTM and CDR2 ANQGSEA. CDR3 DNA sequence: TGCAGCGTTATGCGAGGACTAGCGGGATTCGCAGATACGCAGTATTTT. Translation gives CSVMRGLAGFADTQYF.

The CDR3 loop reads CASSSSGTGGTAFF. In nucleotides, the CDR3 is TGTGCCAGCTCATCGTCCGGGACAGGAGGGACTGCTTTCTTT. This chain uses TRBV18 with TRBJ1-1, with 8 positions matching TRBD1. CDR3 length equals 14 residues. In germline, CDR1 is KGHSH, CDR2 LQKENI. After removal of 5 bases from V and 11 bases from J, the junction contained 13 bases not matched to a gene.

This clonotype was picked up many times. The genes are TRBV20-1 and TRBJ2-5; 9 bases fit TRBD2. CDR1 and CDR2 (germline): DFQATT, SNEGSKA (reference sequence). Unmatched junction bases numbered 8, after V lost 2 bases and J lost 1 base. The CDR3 contains 16 residues. The CDR3 reads CSARQRSGSLQETQYF. For the CDR3, the DNA is TGCAGTGCTAGACAACGTAGCGGGAGTCTCCAAGAGACCCAGTACTTC.

This clonotype was detected only a few times. The V gene is TRBV10-3, the J gene TRBJ2-2; tentatively, D is TRBD1 (5 bases). Germline values: CDR1 ENHRY, CDR2 SYGVKD. The CDR3 runs 15 residues. Trimming shortened V by 5 bases and J by 3 bases, and 13 bases separated the two germline ends. CDR3 in DNA: TGTGCCATCAGTTCTGGGGCGCCCCACACCGGGGAGCTGTTTTTT. Translating gives CAISSGAPHTGELFF.

This clonotype was detected ten times or more. The chain has TRBV29-1 and TRBJ2-7, with 7 nucleotides matching TRBD1. Germline V gives CDR1 SQVTM, CDR2 ANQGSEA. The V gene end was trimmed by 4 bases and the J gene end by 5 bases; junction bases not matched to a gene: 5. The CDR3 consists of 12 residues. The CDR3 nucleotides are TGCAGCGTTGTTCAGGGGGTAGACGAGCAGTACTTC. The encoded protein is CSVVQGVDEQYF.

There are many counts of this clonotype. The V and J genes are TRBV5-1 and TRBJ2-1; no firm D call. The CDR3 runs to 15 residues. Germline loops: CDR1 SGHRS, CDR2 YFSETQ. V was clipped by 4 bases and J by 6 bases, with 17 bases between them. The CDR3 loop is CASSPRIQGSNEQFF. As DNA, the CDR3 is TGCGCCAGCAGCCCGAGGATCCAAGGGTCCAATGAGCAGTTCTTC.

The gene calls are TRBV10-1 and TRBJ1-2; maybe TRBD1 (6 bases). Germline values: CDR1 WNHNN, CDR2 SYGVQD (reference sequence). The CDR3 is 13 amino acids. The V and J ends lost 4 bases and 2 bases respectively, with 8 bases between them. The CDR3 sequence: CASSAQGNYGYTF. The CDR3 coding sequence is TGCGCCAGCAGTGCGCAGGGGAACTATGGCTACACCTTC.

This clonotype was counted only a few times. V usage is TRBV24-1 and J usage is TRBJ2-1, with TRBD2 matching 12 bases. The trim removed 6 bases at V and 4 bases at J, leaving 6 bases unmatched. The CDR3 is made up of 16 amino acids. CDR1 KGHDR and CDR2 SFDVKD come from the germline V gene. The CDR3 spells CATSTSGGQTYNEQFF. The CDR3 coding sequence is TGTGCCACCAGTACTAGCGGGGGGCAAACTTACAATGAGCAGTTCTTC.

This clonotype showed up many times. The chain carries TRBV29-1 and TRBJ1-2, with 7 positions matching TRBD1. The CDR3 contains 14 residues. Looked up from germline, CDR1 is SQVTM and CDR2 is ANQGSEA. V lost 6 bases to trimming and J lost 0 bases; unmatched junction nucleotides: 7. The DNA of the CDR3 is TGCAGCGTGGAGGAGGGACAGACTAACTATGGCTACACCTTC. As protein: CSVEEGQTNYGYTF.

This clonotype was recorded many times. V and J are TRBV7-2 and TRBJ2-3; D remains unclear. This CDR3 region has 11 residues. In germline, CDR1 is SGHTA, CDR2 FQGNSA. Trimming removed 2 bases at V and 4 bases at J, with 1 base between. The CDR3 DNA reads TGTGCCAGCAGCTTATCAGATACGCAGTATTTT. This translates into CASSLSDTQYF.

Only a few counts were recorded for this clonotype. V and J are TRBV9 and TRBJ2-6; unclear D gene. The CDR3 sequence is 16 residues long. Germline lookup yields CDR1 SGDLS and CDR2 YYNGEE. Trimming pared 0 bases from V and 4 bases from J, leaving 11 bases between. The CDR3 sequence: CASSVVPLGGANVLTF. DNA for the CDR3: TGTGCCAGCAGCGTAGTCCCCTTAGGAGGGGCCAACGTCCTGACTTTC.

The sample holds a few counts of this clonotype. The chain is built from TRBV6-2 or TRBV6-3 and TRBJ1-1; no clear D. This CDR3 comprises 14 residues. Germline V gene data show CDR1 as MNHEY and CDR2 as SVGEGT. Trimming removed 2 bases at V and 3 bases at J, with 10 bases between. The CDR3 DNA follows: TGTGCCAGCAGTTACGTCGGGCAGGACACTGAAGCTTTCTTT. Translated, it gives CASSYVGQDTEAFF.

This clonotype was recorded many times. The chain has TRBV7-2 and TRBJ1-1; D unclear. This CDR3 region has 13 residues. V gave up 8 bases and J gave up 0 bases, with 10 bases separating them. Looked up from germline, CDR1 is SGHTA and CDR2 is FQGNSA. CDR3 nucleotides: TGTGCCAGCGTCTTGAGCATGAACACTGAAGCTTTCTTT. Amino acid sequence: CASVLSMNTEAFF.

At least ten counts were recorded for this clonotype. CDR3 in DNA: TGCGCCAGCACTCTACAGCCAGGAGGTGGGGCCAACGTCCTGACTTTC. Translated: CASTLQPGGGANVLTF. The gene calls are TRBV5-1 and TRBJ2-6; a possible D gene is TRBD2 (5 bases). The germline V gene encodes CDR1 SGHRS and CDR2 YFSETQ. With 6 bases removed from V and 3 bases from J, the gap between germline ends came to 16 bases. The CDR3 loop spans 16 amino acids.

This clonotype has ten or more counts. The gene calls are TRBV10-2 and TRBJ1-2, with TRBD1 identical over 7 bases. Trimming at V came to 7 bases and at J to 2 bases, leaving 4 bases not matched to a gene. The V gene's germline CDR1 is WSHSY and CDR2 SAAADI. The CDR3 covers 13 residues. Written as DNA, the CDR3 is TGCGCCAGCAAAAGACAGGGAAACTATGGCTACACCTTC. It encodes CASKRQGNYGYTF.

There are many counts of this clonotype. CDR3 in DNA: TGCGCCAGCAGCTCCGCCCCAGCGGGCCCCTCCTACGAGCAGTACTTC. Its protein is CASSSAPAGPSYEQYF. This chain uses TRBV4-1 with TRBJ2-7, with D perhaps TRBD2 (6 bases). V was cut by 5 bases and J by 0 bases, with 17 bases left in between. Germline CDR1 MGHRA, CDR2 YSYEKL. The CDR3 contains 16 residues.

The chain is built from TRBV2 and TRBJ1-6, with D unclear. Trimming removed 6 bases at V and 7 bases at J, with 7 bases between. Germline CDR1 reads SNHLY; CDR2 reads FYNNEI. The CDR3 spans 12 residues. This chain's CDR3 is CASRLSNSPLHF. Written as DNA, the CDR3 is TGTGCCAGCAGGTTATCCAATTCACCCCTCCACTTT.

This rearrangement joins TRBV5-1 to TRBJ2-7, with D tentatively TRBD1 (6 bases). Germline V lookup: CDR1 SGHRS, CDR2 YFSETQ. CDR3 length: 12 amino acids. Trimming cost V 9 bases and J 6 bases, with 16 bases left between them. As DNA, the CDR3 is TGCGCCACCAACGAGGGGGAAGGCGAGCAGTACTTC. Translation: CATNEGEGEQYF.

The rearrangement joins TRBV27 to TRBJ2-7, with a weak D call TRBD1 (6 bases). Germline V gives CDR1 MNHEY, CDR2 SMNVEV (reference sequence). Between the trimmed V and J ends, which lost 6 bases and 7 bases, there was a span of 13 bases. The CDR3 extends over 12 amino acids. The chain's CDR3 is CASSQTGWEQYF. The CDR3 DNA sequence: TGTGCCAGCAGCCAAACAGGGTGGGAGCAGTACTTC.

This clonotype was detected ten times or more. The genes are TRBV28 and TRBJ1-1, with D perhaps matching TRBD1 (6 bases). The germline V gene encodes CDR1 MDHEN and CDR2 SYDVKM. The CDR3 totals 15 residues. Trimming removed 5 bases at V and 4 bases at J, with 17 bases between. The CDR3 reads CASSLPPGGGTEAFF. DNA of the CDR3: TGTGCCAGCAGTCTCCCCCCGGGGGGCGGCACTGAAGCTTTCTTT.

In its sample, this clonotype was seen many times. The genes are TRBV5-6 and TRBJ2-4; D possibly corresponds to TRBD1 (6 bases). There are 14 residues in the CDR3. Between the trimmed V and J ends, which lost 2 bases and 8 bases, there was a span of 14 bases. Germline CDR1 reads SGHDT; CDR2 reads YYEEEE. Written as DNA, the CDR3 is TGTGCCAGCAGCTTCTCTGGGGGCATGTACATTCAGTACTTC. Its translation is CASSFSGGMYIQYF.

This clonotype has a count of ten or more. The chain combines TRBV3-1 with TRBJ2-1; 8 nucleotides agree with TRBD2. The CDR3 has 16 residues. V was pared by 4 bases and J by 8 bases, with 13 bases of the junction left unmatched. The germline V gene encodes CDR1 LGHDT and CDR2 YNNKEL (reference sequence). For the CDR3, the DNA is TGTGCCAGCAGCCCCCAGCTGACGGGGGGGAAGGATGAGCAGTTCTTC. This gives the protein CASSPQLTGGKDEQFF.

V and J are TRBV3-1 and TRBJ1-1; the D is unclear. In germline, CDR1 is LGHDT, CDR2 YNNKEL (reference sequence). V was pared by 1 base and J by 5 bases, with 14 bases between. This CDR3 is 15 amino acids long. The CDR3 DNA sequence: TGTGCCAGCAGCCAAGGGACCGTCCGGAGGACTGAAGCTTTCTTT. Protein product: CASSQGTVRRTEAFF.

This clonotype was picked up a small number of times. DNA of the CDR3: TGCGCCAGCAGCCTTTCCCCGGGGGCCAATGAGCAGTTCTTC. This translates into CASSLSPGANEQFF. The chain links TRBV4-1 to TRBJ2-1; D may be TRBD1 or TRBD2 (6 bases each). Looked up from germline, CDR1 is MGHRA and CDR2 is YSYEKL. V dropped 4 bases and J dropped 6 bases, with 13 bases sitting between them. The CDR3 runs 14 residues.